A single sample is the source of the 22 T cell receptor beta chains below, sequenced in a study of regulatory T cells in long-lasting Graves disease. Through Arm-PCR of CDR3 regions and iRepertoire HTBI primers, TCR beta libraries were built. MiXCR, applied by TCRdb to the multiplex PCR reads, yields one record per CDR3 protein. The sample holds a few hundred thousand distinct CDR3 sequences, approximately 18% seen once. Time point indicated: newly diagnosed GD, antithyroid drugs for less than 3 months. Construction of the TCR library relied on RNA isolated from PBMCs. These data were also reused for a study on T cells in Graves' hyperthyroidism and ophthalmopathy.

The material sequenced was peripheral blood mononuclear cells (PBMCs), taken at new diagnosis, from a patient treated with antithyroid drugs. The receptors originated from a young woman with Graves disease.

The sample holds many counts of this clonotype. CDR3 residues: CASSPPTAYNEQFF. CDR3 nucleotides: TGTGCCAGCAGCCCCCCCACGGCCTACAATGAGCAGTTCTTC. The chain combines TRBV9 with TRBJ2-1; D not resolved. Germline CDR1 SGDLS, CDR2 YYNGEE. The V end lost 4 bases, the J end lost 2 bases, and 10 bases lay between the germline ends. This CDR3 has 14 amino acids.

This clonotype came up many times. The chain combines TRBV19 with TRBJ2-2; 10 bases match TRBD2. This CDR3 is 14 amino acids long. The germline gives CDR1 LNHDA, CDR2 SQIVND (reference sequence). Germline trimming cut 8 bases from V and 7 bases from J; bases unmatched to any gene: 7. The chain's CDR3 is CASRTSGRGGELFF. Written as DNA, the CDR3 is TGTGCCAGTCGGACTAGCGGACGGGGCGGGGAGCTGTTTTTT.

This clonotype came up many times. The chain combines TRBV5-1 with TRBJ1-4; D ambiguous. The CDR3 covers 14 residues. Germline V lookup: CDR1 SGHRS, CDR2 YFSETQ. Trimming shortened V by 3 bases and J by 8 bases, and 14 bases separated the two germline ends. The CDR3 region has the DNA TGCGCCAGCAGCTACAAGGATGGGCGGGAAAAACTGTTTTTT. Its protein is CASSYKDGREKLFF. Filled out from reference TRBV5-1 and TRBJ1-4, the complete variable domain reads KAGVTQTPRYLIKTRGQQVTLSCSPISGHRSVSWYQQTPGQGLQFLFEYFSETQRNKGNFPGRFSGRQFSNSRSEMNVSTLELGDSALYLCASSYKDGREKLFFGSGTQLSVL.

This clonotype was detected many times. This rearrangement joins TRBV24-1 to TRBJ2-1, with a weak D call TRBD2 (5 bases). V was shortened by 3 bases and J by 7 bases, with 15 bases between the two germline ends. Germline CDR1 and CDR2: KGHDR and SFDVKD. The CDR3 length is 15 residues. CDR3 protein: CATSDRRSGANEQFF. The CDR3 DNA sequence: TGTGCCACCAGTGATCGGAGGTCGGGTGCGAATGAGCAGTTCTTC.

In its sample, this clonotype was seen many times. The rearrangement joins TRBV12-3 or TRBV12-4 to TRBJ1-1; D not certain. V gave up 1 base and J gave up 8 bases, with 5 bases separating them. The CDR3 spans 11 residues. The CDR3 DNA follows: TGTGCCAGCAGTTTAGTGGGCGAAGCTTTCTTT. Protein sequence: CASSLVGEAFF.

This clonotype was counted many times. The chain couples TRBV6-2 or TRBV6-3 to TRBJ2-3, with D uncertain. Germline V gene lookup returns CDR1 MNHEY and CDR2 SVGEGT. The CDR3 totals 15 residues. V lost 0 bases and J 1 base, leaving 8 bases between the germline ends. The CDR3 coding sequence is TGTGCCAGCAGTTACTCAGGGCTCCGCACAGATACGCAGTATTTT. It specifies CASSYSGLRTDTQYF.

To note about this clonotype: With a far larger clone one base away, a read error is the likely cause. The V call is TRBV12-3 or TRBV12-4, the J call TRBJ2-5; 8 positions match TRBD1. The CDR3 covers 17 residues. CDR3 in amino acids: CANSEASTRTGQETQYF. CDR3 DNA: TGTGCCAACAGTGAAGCCTCGACCCGGACAGGGCAAGAGACCCAGTACTTC.

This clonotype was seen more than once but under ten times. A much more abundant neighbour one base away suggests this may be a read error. The chain's CDR3 is CASGRTGGPLLGSYGYTF. CDR3 bases: TGTGCCAGCGGCCGGACAGGGGGTCCGCTTTTGGGATCCTATGGCTACACCTTC. The chain joins TRBV28 to TRBJ1-2, with 10 bases matching TRBD1. This CDR3 has 18 residues. V was clipped by 8 bases and J by 4 bases; unmatched bases: 19. Germline CDR1 reads MDHEN; CDR2 reads SYDVKM.

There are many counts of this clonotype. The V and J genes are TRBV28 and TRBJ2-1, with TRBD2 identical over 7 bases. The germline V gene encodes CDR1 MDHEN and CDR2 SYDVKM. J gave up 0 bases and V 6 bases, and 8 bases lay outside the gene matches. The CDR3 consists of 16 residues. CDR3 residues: CASRALALSSYNEQFF. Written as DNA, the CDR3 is TGTGCCAGCAGGGCACTAGCGCTTAGCTCCTACAATGAGCAGTTCTTC.

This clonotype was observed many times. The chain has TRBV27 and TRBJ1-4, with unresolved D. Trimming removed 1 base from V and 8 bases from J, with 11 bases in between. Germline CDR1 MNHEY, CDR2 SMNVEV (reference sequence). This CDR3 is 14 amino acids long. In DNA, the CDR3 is TGTGCCAGCAGTTTATGGATGGGTGGGGAAAAACTGTTTTTT. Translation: CASSLWMGGEKLFF.

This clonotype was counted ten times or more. CDR3 amino acids: CSAREWGLLMNTEAFF. The CDR3 DNA is TGCAGTGCTAGAGAATGGGGACTGCTCATGAACACTGAAGCTTTCTTT. J is TRBJ1-1 and V is TRBV20-1, with TRBD1 as a possible D gene (5 bases). Germline CDR1 reads DFQATT; CDR2 reads SNEGSKA (reference sequence). There are 16 residues in the CDR3. V was pared by 0 bases and J by 0 bases, with 14 bases between.

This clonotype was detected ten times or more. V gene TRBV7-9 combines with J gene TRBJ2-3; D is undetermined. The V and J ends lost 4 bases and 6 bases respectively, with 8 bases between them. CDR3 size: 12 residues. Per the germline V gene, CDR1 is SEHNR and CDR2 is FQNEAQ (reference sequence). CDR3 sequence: CASSSRVDTQYF. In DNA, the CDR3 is TGTGCCAGCAGCTCTAGGGTTGATACGCAGTATTTT. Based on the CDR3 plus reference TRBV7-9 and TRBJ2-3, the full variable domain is DTGVSQNPRHKITKRGQNVTFRCDPISEHNRLYWYRQTLGQGPEFLTYFQNEAQLEKSRLLSDRFSAERPKGSFSTLEIQRTEQGDSAMYLCASSSRVDTQYFGPGTRLTVL.

The CDR3 DNA reads as TGTGCCAGCAGTCCTATGGACAGCCGGAGCTCCTATAATTCACCCCTCCACTTT. This sequence encodes CASSPMDSRSSYNSPLHF. The V call is TRBV27, the J call TRBJ1-6, with a weak D call TRBD1 (6 bases). V was pared by 5 bases and J by 0 bases, with 17 bases between. Germline V lookup: CDR1 MNHEY, CDR2 SMNVEV (reference sequence). The CDR3 extends over 18 amino acids.

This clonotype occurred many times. The DNA for the CDR3 is TGTGCCAGCAGTTCCCTACGCCCGACAGTAGCTAACTATGGCTACACCTTC. Translating gives CASSSLRPTVANYGYTF. V gene TRBV27 combines with J gene TRBJ1-2, with D perhaps matching TRBD1 (5 bases). Trimming left V 4 bases short and J 0 bases short, with 18 bases between. Germline CDR1 MNHEY, CDR2 SMNVEV (reference sequence). The CDR3 runs to 17 residues.

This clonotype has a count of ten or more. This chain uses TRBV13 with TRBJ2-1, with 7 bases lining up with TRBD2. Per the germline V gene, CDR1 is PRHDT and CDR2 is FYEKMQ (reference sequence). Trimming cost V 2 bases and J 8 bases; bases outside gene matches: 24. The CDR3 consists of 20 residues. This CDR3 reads CASSLLSLWVEGGRAYEQFF. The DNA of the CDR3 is TGTGCCAGCAGCTTATTATCGTTGTGGGTCGAAGGTGGGAGGGCATATGAGCAGTTCTTC.

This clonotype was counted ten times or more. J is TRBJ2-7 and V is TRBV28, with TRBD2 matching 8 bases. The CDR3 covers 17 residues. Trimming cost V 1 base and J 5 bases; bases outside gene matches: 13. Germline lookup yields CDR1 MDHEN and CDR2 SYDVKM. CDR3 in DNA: TGTGCCAGCAGTTTATTCGTCGGTGTCGGGAGGGCAAACGAGCAGTACTTC. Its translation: CASSLFVGVGRANEQYF.

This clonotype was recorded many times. The DNA of the CDR3 is TGTGCCAGCAGTCTGAATAGCGGGAGGCCGGGGGAGCAGTTCTTC. Translated: CASSLNSGRPGEQFF. This chain links TRBV12-3 or TRBV12-4 with TRBJ2-1, with 10 bases lining up with TRBD2. J lost 10 bases, V lost 5 bases, and 11 bases had no gene match. The CDR3 totals 15 residues.

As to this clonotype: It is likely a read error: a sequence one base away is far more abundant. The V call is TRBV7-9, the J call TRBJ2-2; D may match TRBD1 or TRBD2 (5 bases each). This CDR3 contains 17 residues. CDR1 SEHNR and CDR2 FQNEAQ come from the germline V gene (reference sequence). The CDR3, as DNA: TGTGCCAGCAGCCTCAGTGGGGGACGGGCGAACACCGGGAAGCTGTTTTTT. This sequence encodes CASSLSGGRANTGKLFF.

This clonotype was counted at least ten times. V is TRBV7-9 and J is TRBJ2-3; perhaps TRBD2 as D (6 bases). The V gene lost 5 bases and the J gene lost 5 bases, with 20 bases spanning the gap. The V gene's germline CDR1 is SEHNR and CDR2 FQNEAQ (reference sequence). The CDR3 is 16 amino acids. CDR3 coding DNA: TGTGCCAGCAGCAGGTTTACGGCTAGCGACGGAGATACGCAGTATTTT. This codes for CASSRFTASDGDTQYF.

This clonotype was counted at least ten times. The DNA of the CDR3 is TGTGCCTGGAGTGGGGGACTAGGGGGCTACAATGAGCAGTTCTTC. Translation gives CAWSGGLGGYNEQFF. The chain joins TRBV30 to TRBJ2-1; TRBD2 aligns across 8 bases. This CDR3 is 15 amino acids long. After removal of 1 base from V and 3 bases from J, the junction contained 5 bases not matched to a gene. The germline gives CDR1 GTSNPN, CDR2 SVGIG (reference sequence). Supplemented by reference TRBV30 and TRBJ2-1, the full variable domain reads SQTIHQWPATLVQPVGSPLSLECTVEGTSNPNLYWYRQAAGRGLQLLFYSVGIGQISSEVPQNLSASRPQDRQFILSSKKLLLSDSGFYLCAWSGGLGGYNEQFFGPGTRLTVL.

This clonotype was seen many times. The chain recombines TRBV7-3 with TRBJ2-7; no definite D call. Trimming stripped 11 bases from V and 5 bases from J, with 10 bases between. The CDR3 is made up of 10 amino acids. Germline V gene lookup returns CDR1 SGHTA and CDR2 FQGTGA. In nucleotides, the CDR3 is TGTGCCCCTGGAGCCCACGAGCAGTACTTC. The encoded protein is CAPGAHEQYF.

CDR3 DNA sequence: TGTGCCAGCAGCCAAGAAGCAGGGGGCACTGAAGCTTTCTTT. Encoded protein: CASSQEAGGTEAFF. The chain combines TRBV4-2 with TRBJ1-1, with 7 bases that match TRBD1. CDR1 LGHNA and CDR2 YNFKEQ come from the germline V gene. CDR3 size: 14 residues. The ends lost 0 bases at V and 4 bases at J; junction bases unmatched: 2.